The clone carrying this T cell receptor beta chain has only a few counts. Its antigen remains unknown. Blood libraries mostly used roughly 0.5 ug genomic DNA, six replicates each. TCRdb keeps only in-frame clones here, not all; method: immunoSEQ multiplex PCR. This table has 6,000 to 7,500 clones, about three quarters appearing once. The record originates from a study of neoadjuvant anti-PD-1 for oral cavity cancer. Turning to the study itself: Non-progressing patients received a fourth nivolumab dose near day 43, then surgery on days 50-56. Study-level results: Non-responders to neoadjuvant nivolumab had significantly more clonal PBMC T cells than responders.

Here the sequenced sample was PBMCs, taken before nivolumab (anti-PD-1) treatment. This clonotype was sampled from a person aged 40 to 85 with oral cavity squamous cell carcinoma.

The CDR3 coding sequence is TGTGCCAGCTCACCCCAACATAATCGCGACTATGGCTACACCTTC. It is translated as CASSPQHNRDYGYTF. This chain connects TRBV18 to TRBJ1-2; D remains unclear. The CDR3 totals 15 residues. The V gene's germline CDR1 is KGHSH and CDR2 LQKENI. Deletions cut 3 bases from V and 3 bases from J, with 14 bases between. Using reference TRBV18 and TRBJ1-2 for the parts outside the CDR3, the full variable domain is NAGVMQNPRHLVRRRGQEARLRCSPMKGHSHVYWYRQLPEEGLKFMVYLQKENIIDESGMPKERFSAEFPKEGPSILRIQQVVRGDSAAYFCASSPQHNRDYGYTFGSGTRLTVV.